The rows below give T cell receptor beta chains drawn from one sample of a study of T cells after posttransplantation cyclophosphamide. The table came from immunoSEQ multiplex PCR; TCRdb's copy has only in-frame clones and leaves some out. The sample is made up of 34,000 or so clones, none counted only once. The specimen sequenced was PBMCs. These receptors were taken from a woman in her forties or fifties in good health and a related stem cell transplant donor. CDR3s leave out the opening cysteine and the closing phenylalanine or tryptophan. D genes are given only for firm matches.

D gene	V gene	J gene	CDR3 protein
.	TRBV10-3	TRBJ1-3	AISVGRSSGNTIY
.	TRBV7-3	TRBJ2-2	ASSLNSGNTGELF
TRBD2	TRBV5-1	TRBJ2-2	ASSRLAQTGELF
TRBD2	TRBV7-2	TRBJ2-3	ASSLTGTSGTSTDTQY
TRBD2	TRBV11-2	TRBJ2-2	ASSFPGLAGVGNTGELF
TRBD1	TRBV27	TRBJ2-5	ASSLLGQGVGETQY
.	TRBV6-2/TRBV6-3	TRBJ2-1	ASSQGFSYNEQF
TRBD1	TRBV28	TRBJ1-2	ASSLLTGGNGYT
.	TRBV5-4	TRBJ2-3	ASSFNSDTQY
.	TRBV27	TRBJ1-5	ASRDKISEIGQPQH
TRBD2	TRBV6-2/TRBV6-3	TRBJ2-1	ASTRGGDYSYNEQF
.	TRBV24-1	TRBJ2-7	ATSDLGEQY
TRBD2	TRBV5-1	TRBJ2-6	ASSLQTSGYSSGANVLT
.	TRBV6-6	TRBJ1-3	ASSHQGGVSGNTIY
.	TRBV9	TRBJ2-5	ASSVGTGETQY
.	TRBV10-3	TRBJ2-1	AISGQSYNEQF
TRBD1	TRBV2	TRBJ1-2	ASTLQGGTGKGYT
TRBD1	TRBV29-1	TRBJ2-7	SVEDPSGTGLSNEQY
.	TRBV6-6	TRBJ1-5	ASFGGLLGQPQH
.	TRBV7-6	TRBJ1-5	ASSLGTSWQPQH
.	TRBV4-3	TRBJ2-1	ASSQNLADEQF
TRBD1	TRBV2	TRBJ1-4	ASSSGGVEKLF
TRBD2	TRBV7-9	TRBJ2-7	ASSRGLAGGGTYEQY
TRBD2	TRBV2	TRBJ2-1	ASITTSGTYNEQF
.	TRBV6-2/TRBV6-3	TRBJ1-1	ASSYSIQPTEAF
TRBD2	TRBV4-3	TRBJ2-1	ASSQTSGTYNEQF
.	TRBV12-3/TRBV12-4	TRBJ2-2	ASRWTPNTGELF
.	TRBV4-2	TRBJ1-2	ASSQDGVRTLYGYT
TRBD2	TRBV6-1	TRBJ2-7	ASSEGSSGVGTYEQY
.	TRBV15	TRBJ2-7	ATSRQLTSSYEQY
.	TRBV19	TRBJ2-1	ASSVGYQRSSYNEQF
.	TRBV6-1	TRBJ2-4	ASSRRENIQY
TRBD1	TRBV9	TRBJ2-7	ASSPPGQARLYEQY
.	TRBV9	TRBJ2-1	ASSGSSAYNEQF
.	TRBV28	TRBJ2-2	ATQGGGQNTGELF
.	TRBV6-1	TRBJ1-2	ASSEPFQHRET
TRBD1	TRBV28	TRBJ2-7	ASSPRTGITYEQY
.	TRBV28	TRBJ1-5	ASHGVLNQPQH
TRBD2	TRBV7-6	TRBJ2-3	ASSLEAGGPDTQY
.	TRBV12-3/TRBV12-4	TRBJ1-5	ASSYDRPNQPQH
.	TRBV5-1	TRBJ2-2	ASRSGTWNTGELF
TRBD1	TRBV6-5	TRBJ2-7	ASSRTGVEQY
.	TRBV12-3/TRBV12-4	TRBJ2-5	ASSTLRGAETQY
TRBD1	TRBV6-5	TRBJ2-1	ASSYGTGVRYNEQF
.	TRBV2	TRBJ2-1	ASSDRVDYNEQF
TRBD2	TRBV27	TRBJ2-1	ASRGPGLADNEQF
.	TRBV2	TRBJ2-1	ASRGAGGLEQF
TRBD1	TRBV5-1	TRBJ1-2	ASSVGDRSAGGYT